The 30 T cell receptor beta chains below all came from one sample that was sequenced in a study of shared T cell receptors in the human thymus. Assay: immunoSEQ multiplex PCR; the TCRdb copy retains only in-frame clones and omits some. The sample has 700,000 to 750,000 clones, around 85% seen once. The same specimen was also included in a second study, on human thymus T cells.

Sequenced: thymocytes. The receptors were gathered from a girl in the first two years of life with a congenital heart defect.

This chain joins TRBV7-2 and TRBJ2-3, with a weak D call TRBD1 (5 bases). This CDR3 contains 15 residues. CDR1 is SGHTA and CDR2 is FQGNSA in the germline V gene. V gave up 5 bases and J gave up 4 bases, with 16 bases separating them. Here the CDR3 DNA reads TGTGCCAGCAGCGCCTCAGGGTGTGGTGCAGATACGCAGTATTTT. Its protein product is CASSASGCGADTQYF. The full variable domain, in which reference TRBV7-2 and TRBJ2-3 provide the parts outside the CDR3, is GAGVSQSPSNKVTEKGKDVELRCDPISGHTALYWYRQSLGQGLEFLIYFQGNSAPDKSGLPSDRFSAERTGGSVSTLTIQRTQQEDSAVYLCASSASGCGADTQYFGPGTRLTVL.

This clone has only one observation. The chain employs TRBV4-1 and TRBJ1-4; D gene unclear. The CDR3 runs 14 residues. V was pared by 3 bases and J by 4 bases, with 9 bases between. In germline, CDR1 is MGHRA, CDR2 YSYEKL. The CDR3 DNA is TGCGCCAGCAGCCAGGTGGAGGATAATGAAAAACTGTTTTTT. This gives the protein CASSQVEDNEKLFF.

V and J are TRBV28 and TRBJ1-3; 7 nucleotides match TRBD1. CDR3 size: 16 residues. J was trimmed by 2 bases and V by 7 bases; bases with no gene match: 11. CDR1 and CDR2 (germline): MDHEN, SYDVKM. Written as DNA, the CDR3 is TGTGCCAGCACCCATTCCGACAGGGCTGCTGGAAACACCATATATTTT. It yields the protein CASTHSDRAAGNTIYF.

In this sample, this clone turned up a few times. The chain couples TRBV7-9 to TRBJ1-1; 10 bases map to TRBD1. This CDR3 comprises 18 residues. Germline V gives CDR1 SEHNR, CDR2 FQNEAQ (reference sequence). J gave up 1 base and V 2 bases, and 10 bases lay outside the gene matches. CDR3 sequence: CASSLRDRGGLGNTEAFF. The CDR3 DNA reads TGTGCCAGCAGCTTAAGGGACAGGGGAGGTTTGGGGAACACTGAAGCTTTCTTT.

The CDR3 here is CASTLSGHSYEQYF. CDR3 sequence (DNA): TGTGCCAGCACCCTATCCGGACACTCCTACGAGCAGTACTTC. The V and J genes are TRBV2 and TRBJ2-7, with D possibly TRBD1 on 5 matching bases. CDR3 size: 14 residues. Germline V CDR1 and CDR2: SNHLY, FYNNEI. V was cut by 7 bases and J by 0 bases, with 13 bases left in between.

This clone was detected only a few times. This chain connects TRBV2 to TRBJ1-3; 9 bases are a match to TRBD1. This CDR3 region has 14 residues. V shed 7 bases and J 7 bases; nucleotides not matched to a gene: 8. CDR1 is SNHLY, CDR2 FYNNEI, per germline. CDR3 amino acids: CASMRDRDQNTIYF. As DNA, the CDR3 is TGTGCCAGCATGCGGGACAGGGACCAGAACACCATATATTTT.

This chain connects TRBV4-3 to TRBJ2-3, with D maybe TRBD2 (7 bases). V was trimmed by 3 bases and J by 0 bases, leaving 16 bases between them. This CDR3 comprises 17 residues. Germline V lookup: CDR1 LGHNA, CDR2 YSLEER. The CDR3 sequence: CASSQGGQGFSTDTQYF. The CDR3 DNA reads as TGCGCCAGCAGCCAGGGGGGGCAGGGCTTTAGCACAGATACGCAGTATTTT.

This sequence joins TRBV14 and TRBJ2-7; TRBD1 matches at 10 bases. Germline trimming cut 6 bases from V and 2 bases from J; bases unmatched to any gene: 10. From germline, CDR1 is SGHDN and CDR2 FVKESK. This CDR3 is built from 16 residues. The CDR3 nucleotides read TGTGCCAGCAGTCGAAAATGGGGACAGGGGACCTACGAGCAGTACTTC. Protein product: CASSRKWGQGTYEQYF.

The chain carries TRBV7-9 and TRBJ1-1, with TRBD1 identical over 9 bases. This CDR3 is built from 11 residues. V was clipped by 5 bases and J by 11 bases; unmatched bases: 3. Germline V gene lookup returns CDR1 SEHNR and CDR2 FQNEAQ (reference sequence). DNA of the CDR3: TGTGCCAGCAGCCGTGACAGGGGGGCTTTCTTT. Translation: CASSRDRGAFF. The entire variable domain, with the rest obtained from reference TRBV7-9 and TRBJ1-1, is as follows: DTGVSQNPRHKITKRGQNVTFRCDPISEHNRLYWYRQTLGQGPEFLTYFQNEAQLEKSRLLSDRFSAERPKGSFSTLEIQRTEQGDSAMYLCASSRDRGAFFGQGTRLTVV.

The chain joins TRBV28 to TRBJ2-7; D may be TRBD1 (7 bases). Germline lookup yields CDR1 MDHEN and CDR2 SYDVKM. The CDR3 contains 17 residues. V dropped 7 bases and J dropped 8 bases, with 30 bases sitting between them. CDR3 nucleotides: TGTGCCAGCAAGGAGGGACAGTCGGGGTTCTTAGGCGACAAGCAGTACTTC. Residues: CASKEGQSGFLGDKQYF.

This clone was observed a few times. The chain carries TRBV4-1 and TRBJ1-1; the D is unclear. The CDR3 extends over 17 amino acids. V was shortened by 1 base and J by 4 bases, with 19 bases between the two germline ends. CDR1 and CDR2 (germline): MGHRA, YSYEKL. CDR3 loop: CASSQVAEAGKVTEAFF. The CDR3 DNA sequence: TGCGCCAGCAGCCAAGTCGCGGAGGCAGGAAAAGTCACTGAAGCTTTCTTT.

The genes are TRBV4-3 and TRBJ1-1; 10 nucleotides align to TRBD1. Per germline, CDR1 LGHNA and CDR2 YSLEER. The CDR3 length is 18 residues. The junction had 12 bases not matched to a gene; V was cut back by 1 base and J by 4 bases. CDR3 sequence (DNA): TGCGCCAGCAGCCAAGGCTGGACAGGGGGGCCTAGGCTCACTGAAGCTTTCTTT. Amino acids: CASSQGWTGGPRLTEAFF.

This sequence joins TRBV15 and TRBJ1-4, with D maybe TRBD1 (6 bases). The germline V and J ends were trimmed by 7 bases and 2 bases, with 11 bases remaining between them. CDR3 length equals 14 residues. CDR1 is LNHNV, CDR2 YYDKDF, per germline (reference sequence). As DNA, the CDR3 is TGTGCCACCACGGGGGGCAGGACTAATGAAAAACTGTTTTTT. This codes for CATTGGRTNEKLFF. Looking up the rest from reference TRBV15 and TRBJ1-4 gives the full variable domain: DAMVIQNPRYQVTQFGKPVTLSCSQTLNHNVMYWYQQKSSQAPKLLFHYYDKDFNNEADTPDNFQSRRPNTSFCFLDIRSPGLGDTAMYLCATTGGRTNEKLFFGSGTQLSVL.

This clone occurred a few times. This rearrangement joins TRBV5-1 to TRBJ1-3; a weak D match, TRBD1 (5 bases). The germline V gene has CDR1 SGHRS and CDR2 YFSETQ. The CDR3 has 15 residues. Trimming removed 0 bases at V and 0 bases at J, with 7 bases between. CDR3 in amino acids: CASSLEQGSGNTIYF. CDR3 coding DNA: TGCGCCAGCAGCTTGGAGCAGGGCTCTGGAAACACCATATATTTT.

The CDR3 is CAISESIGGQGPEAFF. The DNA for the CDR3 is TGTGCCATCAGTGAGTCTATTGGTGGGCAGGGGCCTGAAGCTTTCTTT. V usage is TRBV10-3 and J usage is TRBJ1-1, with D possibly TRBD1 on 6 matching bases. Germline V lookup: CDR1 ENHRY, CDR2 SYGVKD. The CDR3 covers 16 residues. V dropped 0 bases and J dropped 6 bases, with 17 bases sitting between them.

The chain links TRBV7-8 to TRBJ1-1; the D gene is possibly TRBD1 (5 bases). V was clipped by 5 bases and J by 4 bases, with 23 bases between them. This CDR3 region has 17 residues. Germline V gives CDR1 SGHVS, CDR2 FQNEAQ. The DNA for the CDR3 is TGTGCCAGCAGCCCCGTATTGTCAGGGAAGGAGACCACTGAAGCTTTCTTT. Translating it yields CASSPVLSGKETTEAFF.

The V and J genes are TRBV11-3 and TRBJ2-5, with TRBD1 matching 9 bases. CDR3 length: 18 residues. Germline V gives CDR1 SGHNT, CDR2 YENEEA. V trimming: 4 bases; J trimming: 2 bases; junction bases outside the gene matches: 14. CDR3 DNA sequence: TGTGCCAGCAGCTCTCGCGATGGGACAGGGCCGGAGCAAGAGACCCAGTACTTC. Translation: CASSSRDGTGPEQETQYF.

V gene TRBV2 combines with J gene TRBJ2-7, with 9 bases aligning to TRBD1. Trimming took 6 bases from V and 5 from J; bases not matched to a gene: 8. The CDR3 totals 14 residues. The germline gives CDR1 SNHLY, CDR2 FYNNEI. CDR3 protein: CASRDRGWSHEQYF. The CDR3 nucleotides are TGTGCCAGCAGGGACAGGGGATGGAGTCACGAGCAGTACTTC.

This chain links TRBV5-8 with TRBJ2-5, with D perhaps matching TRBD2 (5 bases). Germline V lookup: CDR1 SGHTS, CDR2 YDEGEE. Trimming left V 1 base short and J 5 bases short, with 12 bases between. The CDR3 runs to 14 residues. The CDR3 DNA is TGTGCCAGCAGCTTGTCTGCCCGGAGGGAGACCCAGTACTTC. Translated: CASSLSARRETQYF.

This chain links TRBV18 with TRBJ1-1; TRBD1 might be the D (5 bases). Germline values: CDR1 KGHSH, CDR2 LQKENI. This CDR3 comprises 15 residues. The V and J ends lost 1 base and 5 bases respectively, with 14 bases between them. DNA for the CDR3: TGTGCCAGCTCACCACGGCTGGGGCACATGACTGAAGCTTTCTTT. Amino acid sequence: CASSPRLGHMTEAFF.

CDR3 nucleotides: TGTGCCAGCAGTCCTAGGACGGGGCAGCCCCAGCATTTT. It yields the protein CASSPRTGQPQHF. This chain joins TRBV5-8 and TRBJ1-5, with unresolved D. Germline V gene data show CDR1 as SGHTS and CDR2 as YDEGEE. The ends were cut back, 5 bases at V and 7 bases at J, with 13 bases in the middle. The CDR3 is 13 amino acids.

The chain's CDR3 is CASSSPANLGGYTF. The CDR3 bases are TGTGCCAGCAGTAGCCCCGCCAACCTAGGTGGCTACACCTTC. The chain uses TRBV6-5 and TRBJ1-2, with D uncertain. The CDR3 consists of 14 residues. The germline CDR1 and CDR2 sequences are MNHEY and SVGAGI. The V end was cut by 5 bases, the J end by 7 bases, with 17 bases between.

The V and J genes are TRBV6-1 and TRBJ2-2; 12 bases are shared with TRBD2. CDR1 and CDR2 from the germline V gene are MNHNS and SASEGT. The CDR3 is 18 amino acids. With V trimmed by 1 base and J by 0 bases, 3 bases remained unmatched. The chain's CDR3 is CASSEELAGGANTGELFF. In nucleotides, the CDR3 is TGTGCCAGCAGTGAAGAACTAGCGGGGGGCGCGAACACCGGGGAGCTGTTTTTT.

V gene TRBV5-1 combines with J gene TRBJ2-7, with 9 bases aligning to TRBD1. Germline trimming cut 4 bases from V and 2 bases from J; bases unmatched to any gene: 13. Per the germline V gene, CDR1 is SGHRS and CDR2 is YFSETQ. CDR3 length: 17 residues. CDR3 DNA sequence: TGCGCCAGCAGCCTCCGACCGACAGGGGGAGGGACCTACGAGCAGTACTTC. Amino acids: CASSLRPTGGGTYEQYF.

The rearrangement links TRBV5-5 to TRBJ2-5; D call uncertain. Germline V gene data show CDR1 as SGHKS and CDR2 as YYEKEE (reference sequence). The CDR3 loop spans 15 amino acids. The V end was cut by 0 bases, the J end by 1 base, with 10 bases between. CDR3 nucleotide sequence: TGTGCCAGCAGCTTGGGCCGAAACTTCCAAGAGACCCAGTACTTC. This encodes CASSLGRNFQETQYF.

The V call is TRBV11-2, the J call TRBJ1-1; unclear D gene. The germline V and J ends were trimmed by 0 bases and 0 bases, with 8 bases remaining between them. CDR1 SGHAT and CDR2 FQNNGV come from the germline V gene. There are 15 residues in the CDR3. The CDR3 is CASSLEWAVNTEAFF. DNA of the CDR3: TGTGCCAGCAGCTTAGAATGGGCAGTGAACACTGAAGCTTTCTTT.

The J gene is TRBJ1-1, the V gene TRBV10-2; tentatively, D is TRBD1 (6 bases). Looked up from germline, CDR1 is WSHSY and CDR2 is SAAADI. V shed 7 bases and J shed 4 bases, with 13 bases lying between them. The CDR3 sequence is 13 residues long. The CDR3 sequence is CASKRTVATEAFF. The CDR3 nucleotides read TGCGCCAGCAAGAGGACAGTTGCCACTGAAGCTTTCTTT.

The chain carries TRBV10-1 and TRBJ2-2, with D tentatively TRBD1 (5 bases). The CDR3 is 14 amino acids. CDR1 is WNHNN and CDR2 is SYGVQD in the germline V gene (reference sequence). Trimming removed 2 bases at V and 4 bases at J, with 8 bases between. The DNA of the CDR3 is TGCGCCAGCAGTGAGCGACAGTCCACCGGGGAGCTGTTTTTT. Translating it yields CASSERQSTGELFF.

In nucleotides, the CDR3 is TGCAGCGTTACTACAGGGGGTGGCTCTGGGGCCAACGTCCTGACTTTC. Protein: CSVTTGGGSGANVLTF. The chain has TRBV29-1 and TRBJ2-6; 8 bases are a match to TRBD1. This CDR3 has 16 residues. Unmatched junction bases numbered 6, after V lost 5 bases and J lost 0 bases. The germline gives CDR1 SQVTM, CDR2 ANQGSEA.

The chain carries TRBV6-1 and TRBJ2-5, with D tentatively TRBD2 (6 bases). Looked up from germline, CDR1 is MNHNS and CDR2 is SASEGT. Between the trimmed V and J ends, which lost 7 bases and 2 bases, there was a span of 17 bases. CDR3 length equals 15 residues. Here the CDR3 DNA reads TGTGCCAGCATAGCCCCAGCGGGCCCTCAAGAGACCCAGTACTTC. As protein: CASIAPAGPQETQYF.